A single sample gave rise to the 14 T cell receptor beta chains below, sequenced in a study of control samples from healthy donors and cancer patients. TCRdb's copy holds only in-frame clones and misses some; the assay was immunoSEQ multiplex PCR. The table records 100,000 to 150,000 clones, about 92% of them present only once. The sample was blood. The receptors were gathered from a woman aged 50 to 60 in good health.

There are a few counts of this clone. The chain recombines TRBV29-1 with TRBJ1-4; tentatively, D is TRBD1 (6 bases). Trimming cost V 4 bases and J 7 bases, with 13 bases left between them. The CDR3 contains 13 residues. Germline CDR1 is SQVTM and CDR2 is ANQGSEA. CDR3 in amino acids: CSVVGQGPEKLFF. Here the CDR3 DNA reads TGCAGCGTTGTGGGTCAGGGGCCTGAAAAACTGTTTTTT.

In DNA form, the CDR3 reads TGCGCCAGCAGCCAAGGAGCGGGAGGATACGAGCAGTACTTC. It encodes CASSQGAGGYEQYF. The rearrangement uses TRBV4-1 and TRBJ2-7, with 9 bases aligning to TRBD2. CDR3 length equals 14 residues. Trimming removed 1 base from V and 4 bases from J; junction bases left unmatched: 2. Germline lookup yields CDR1 MGHRA and CDR2 YSYEKL.

This chain links TRBV27 with TRBJ1-6; the match to TRBD1 covers 10 bases. V lost 5 bases, J lost 7 bases, and 8 bases stayed unmatched. The CDR3 totals 16 residues. Germline V CDR1 and CDR2: MNHEY, SMNVEV (reference sequence). This CDR3 reads CASSAVTGGGNSPLHF. In DNA, the CDR3 is TGTGCCAGCAGTGCCGTGACAGGGGGCGGAAATTCACCCCTCCACTTT.

The rearrangement joins TRBV7-9 to TRBJ1-6; maybe TRBD1 (5 bases). Between the trimmed V and J ends, which lost 7 bases and 8 bases, there was a span of 15 bases. There are 14 residues in the CDR3. The V gene's germline CDR1 is SEHNR and CDR2 FQNEAQ (reference sequence). The CDR3 sequence: CASTFGTLHSPLHF. The CDR3 DNA sequence: TGTGCCAGCACATTCGGGACCCTGCATTCACCCCTCCACTTT.

The V and J genes are TRBV6-4 and TRBJ1-1; the match to TRBD1 covers 9 bases. After removal of 6 bases from V and 1 base from J, the junction contained 6 bases not matched to a gene. Germline V CDR1 and CDR2: MRHNA, SNTAGT. This CDR3 region has 15 residues. The CDR3 region is CASREQGAPNTEAFF. The CDR3 DNA reads as TGTGCCAGCAGGGAACAGGGGGCGCCGAACACTGAAGCTTTCTTT.

The chain joins TRBV7-2 to TRBJ1-5; D remains unclear. The CDR3 length is 15 residues. V was cut by 3 bases and J by 2 bases, with 11 bases left in between. Germline-derived CDR1 and CDR2 are SGHTA and FQGNSA. CDR3 amino acids: CASSLVRGGNQPQHF. The CDR3 nucleotides are TGTGCCAGCAGCTTGGTCAGAGGTGGCAATCAGCCCCAGCATTTT.

The chain carries TRBV7-6 and TRBJ1-6, with a weak D call TRBD1 (5 bases). CDR3 length: 17 residues. Trimming took 5 bases from V and 5 from J, leaving 19 bases between them. In germline, CDR1 is SGHVS, CDR2 FNYEAQ. CDR3 loop: CASSRTGTLLDNSPLHF. CDR3 DNA sequence: TGTGCCAGCAGCAGGACCGGGACCTTACTTGATAATTCACCCCTCCACTTT.

A few counts support this clone. The chain has TRBV12-3 or TRBV12-4 and TRBJ2-7; 8 nucleotides match TRBD2. The V gene end was trimmed by 6 bases and the J gene end by 6 bases; junction bases not matched to a gene: 7. CDR3 size: 13 residues. The CDR3: CASSPHGRAEQYF. CDR3 bases: TGTGCCAGCAGCCCTCACGGGAGGGCCGAGCAGTACTTC.

The V call is TRBV19, the J call TRBJ1-1, with a tentative D call TRBD1 (6 bases). This CDR3 is built from 17 residues. V was cut by 3 bases and J by 1 base, with 18 bases left in between. Germline loops: CDR1 LNHDA, CDR2 SQIVND (reference sequence). CDR3 DNA sequence: TGTGCCAGTAGTATTCGGGGGCCGGGACGGACGAACACTGAAGCTTTCTTT. Its translation is CASSIRGPGRTNTEAFF.

The chain has TRBV6-4 and TRBJ2-1, with 10 bases lining up with TRBD2. Germline CDR1 MRHNA, CDR2 SNTAGT. Trimming cost V 3 bases and J 7 bases; bases outside gene matches: 0. This CDR3 contains 13 residues. The CDR3 DNA follows: TGTGCCAGCAGTGAACTAGCGGGAAATGAGCAGTTCTTC. Its protein is CASSELAGNEQFF.

The rearrangement links TRBV19 to TRBJ1-2; possible D gene TRBD1, 6 bases. The CDR3 covers 14 residues. V lost 5 bases, J lost 6 bases, and 16 bases lay in between. Looked up from germline, CDR1 is LNHDA and CDR2 is SQIVND (reference sequence). This CDR3 reads CASSLTPGGDGYTF. The CDR3, as DNA: TGTGCCAGTAGTCTCACCCCCGGGGGCGATGGCTACACCTTC.

The genes are TRBV7-9 and TRBJ1-1, with D maybe TRBD1 (5 bases). Germline V gene lookup returns CDR1 SEHNR and CDR2 FQNEAQ (reference sequence). V was pared by 4 bases and J by 0 bases, with 12 bases between. CDR3 length: 15 amino acids. CDR3 loop: CASSSLQVMNTEAFF. The CDR3 nucleotides read TGTGCCAGCAGCTCCTTACAGGTCATGAACACTGAAGCTTTCTTT. The complete variable domain, with remaining parts taken from reference TRBV7-9 and TRBJ1-1, reads DTGVSQNPRHKITKRGQNVTFRCDPISEHNRLYWYRQTLGQGPEFLTYFQNEAQLEKSRLLSDRFSAERPKGSFSTLEIQRTEQGDSAMYLCASSSLQVMNTEAFFGQGTRLTVV.

This chain uses TRBV5-6 with TRBJ2-3; D not certain. The CDR3 has 15 residues. V was shortened by 4 bases and J by 0 bases, with 12 bases between the two germline ends. CDR1 and CDR2 (germline): SGHDT, YYEEEE. CDR3: CASSPGPSSTDTQYF. Written as DNA, the CDR3 is TGTGCCAGCAGCCCTGGACCTTCTAGCACAGATACGCAGTATTTT.

J is TRBJ1-1 and V is TRBV5-1; 7 bases are a match to TRBD1. CDR1 and CDR2 from the germline V gene are SGHRS and YFSETQ. Trimming cost V 4 bases and J 0 bases; bases outside gene matches: 6. CDR3 length: 15 amino acids. The CDR3 nucleotides read TGCGCCAGCAGCCTACAGACAGGGATGAACACTGAAGCTTTCTTT. Protein product: CASSLQTGMNTEAFF.